This is a list of T cell receptor beta chains from one sample in a study of CD8 T cells in ankylosing spondylitis. A single record per CDR3 protein comes from TCRdb applying MiXCR to the 5' RACE reads. Of 700,000 to 850,000 distinct CDR3 sequences in the sample, approximately 12% are singletons; the top ten hold about 0.49%. Sequenced material: blood, either unsorted or a sorted T cell fraction (not recorded which). These receptors were taken from a male donor with ankylosing spondylitis. CDR3s include the opening cysteine and the closing phenylalanine or tryptophan. D genes are given only for firm matches. Size is stated for part of the rows, as once, few or many counts, or as a class when the clone is expanded.

d_call j_call cdr3_length clone_size v_call cdr3_aa cdr3_nt
TRBD2 TRBJ2-1 11 many TRBV29-1 CSVGTSGGQFF TGCAGCGTGGGGACTAGCGGCGGGCAGTTCTTC
TRBD1 TRBJ1-1 14 - TRBV20-1 CSAPRQGAYTEAFF TGCAGTGCGCCCAGACAGGGGGCTTACACTGAAGCTTTCTTT
TRBD2 TRBJ2-3 15 - TRBV4-1 CASSQRLAGEDTQYF TGCGCCAGCAGCCAACGACTAGCGGGAGAGGATACGCAGTATTTT
- TRBJ2-7 16 - TRBV11-2 CASSLGASRISYEQYF TGTGCCAGCAGCTTAGGGGCTAGCAGGATCTCCTACGAGCAGTACTTC
- TRBJ1-5 13 many TRBV29-1 CSVKTGSNQPQHF TGCAGCGTTAAGACAGGAAGCAATCAGCCCCAGCATTTT
- TRBJ1-2 15 few TRBV7-3 CASSLTGGWDYGYTF TGTGCCAGCAGCTTAACTGGGGGATGGGACTATGGCTACACCTTC
TRBD1 TRBJ1-1 14 few TRBV28 CASRDGTGMFRAFF TGTGCCAGCAGAGACGGGACAGGAATGTTTAGGGCTTTCTTT
- TRBJ2-5 12 - TRBV20-1 CSARSSWETQYF TGCAGTGCTAGGAGTAGTTGGGAGACCCAGTACTTC
- TRBJ1-6 13 few TRBV20-1 CSASQGVNSPLHF TGCAGTGCTAGTCAGGGAGTGAACTCACCCCTCCACTTT
- TRBJ2-3 13 - TRBV4-3 CASSQADADTQYF TGCGCCAGCAGCCAGGCAGACGCAGATACGCAGTATTTT
TRBD1 TRBJ2-3 18 - TRBV6-5 CASSYSTGTGASTDTQYF TGTGCCAGCAGTTACTCGACGGGTACAGGGGCTAGCACAGATACGCAGTATTTT
- TRBJ2-7 13 - TRBV27 CASSPNRSREQYF TGTGCCAGCAGTCCCAACAGGTCTCGGGAGCAGTACTTC
- TRBJ1-3 16 few TRBV5-1 CASSVGTTTSGNTIYF TGCGCCAGCAGCGTTGGGACGACCACTTCTGGAAACACCATATATTTT
- TRBJ2-1 13 - TRBV5-1 CASSIASYNEQFF TGCGCCAGCAGCATAGCCTCCTACAATGAGCAGTTCTTC
- TRBJ1-1 14 few TRBV7-2 CASSLGGDSTEAFF TGTGCCAGCAGCTTGGGAGGGGACTCCACTGAAGCTTTCTTT
- TRBJ1-6 15 - TRBV7-3 CASSPNSYYNSPLHF TGTGCCAGCAGCCCCAACAGCTACTATAATTCACCCCTCCACTTT
TRBD2 TRBJ2-2 14 few TRBV24-1 CATTLAGNTGELFF TGTGCCACCACACTAGCGGGCAACACCGGGGAGCTGTTTTTT
TRBD1 TRBJ1-1 15 - TRBV4-3 CASSRGGTGVPEAFF TGCGCCAGCAGCCGCGGCGGGACAGGGGTCCCTGAAGCTTTCTTT
TRBD2 TRBJ2-7 15 - TRBV20-1 CSGGREGLGSYEQYF TGCAGTGGAGGGCGGGAGGGCCTCGGCTCCTACGAGCAGTACTTC
- TRBJ1-6 13 - TRBV12-3/TRBV12-4 CASTGTANSPLHF TGTGCCAGCACCGGGACGGCCAATTCACCCCTCCACTTT
- TRBJ1-2 17 few TRBV4-3 CASSQEGQAALGYGYTF TGCGCCAGCAGCCAAGAAGGTCAGGCCGCCCTAGGCTATGGCTACACCTTC
TRBD1 TRBJ1-1 15 - TRBV4-3 CASSKGTGKNTEAFF TGCGCCAGCAGCAAAGGGACAGGGAAAAACACTGAAGCTTTCTTT
- TRBJ1-5 14 few TRBV7-2 CASSLGWAPDPQHF TGTGCCAGCAGCTTAGGGTGGGCCCCAGACCCCCAGCATTTT
- TRBJ1-1 14 - TRBV29-1 CSVDGLSGYGAAFF TGCAGCGTTGATGGGCTCTCGGGATATGGGGCGGCTTTCTTT
TRBD1 TRBJ1-5 14 many TRBV20-1 CSAYQTGGSQPQHF TGCAGTGCTTACCAGACAGGGGGTAGTCAGCCCCAGCATTTT
- TRBJ2-2 13 - TRBV28 CASSSGLLEELFF TGTGCCAGCAGTTCGGGACTTCTAGAGGAGCTGTTTTTT